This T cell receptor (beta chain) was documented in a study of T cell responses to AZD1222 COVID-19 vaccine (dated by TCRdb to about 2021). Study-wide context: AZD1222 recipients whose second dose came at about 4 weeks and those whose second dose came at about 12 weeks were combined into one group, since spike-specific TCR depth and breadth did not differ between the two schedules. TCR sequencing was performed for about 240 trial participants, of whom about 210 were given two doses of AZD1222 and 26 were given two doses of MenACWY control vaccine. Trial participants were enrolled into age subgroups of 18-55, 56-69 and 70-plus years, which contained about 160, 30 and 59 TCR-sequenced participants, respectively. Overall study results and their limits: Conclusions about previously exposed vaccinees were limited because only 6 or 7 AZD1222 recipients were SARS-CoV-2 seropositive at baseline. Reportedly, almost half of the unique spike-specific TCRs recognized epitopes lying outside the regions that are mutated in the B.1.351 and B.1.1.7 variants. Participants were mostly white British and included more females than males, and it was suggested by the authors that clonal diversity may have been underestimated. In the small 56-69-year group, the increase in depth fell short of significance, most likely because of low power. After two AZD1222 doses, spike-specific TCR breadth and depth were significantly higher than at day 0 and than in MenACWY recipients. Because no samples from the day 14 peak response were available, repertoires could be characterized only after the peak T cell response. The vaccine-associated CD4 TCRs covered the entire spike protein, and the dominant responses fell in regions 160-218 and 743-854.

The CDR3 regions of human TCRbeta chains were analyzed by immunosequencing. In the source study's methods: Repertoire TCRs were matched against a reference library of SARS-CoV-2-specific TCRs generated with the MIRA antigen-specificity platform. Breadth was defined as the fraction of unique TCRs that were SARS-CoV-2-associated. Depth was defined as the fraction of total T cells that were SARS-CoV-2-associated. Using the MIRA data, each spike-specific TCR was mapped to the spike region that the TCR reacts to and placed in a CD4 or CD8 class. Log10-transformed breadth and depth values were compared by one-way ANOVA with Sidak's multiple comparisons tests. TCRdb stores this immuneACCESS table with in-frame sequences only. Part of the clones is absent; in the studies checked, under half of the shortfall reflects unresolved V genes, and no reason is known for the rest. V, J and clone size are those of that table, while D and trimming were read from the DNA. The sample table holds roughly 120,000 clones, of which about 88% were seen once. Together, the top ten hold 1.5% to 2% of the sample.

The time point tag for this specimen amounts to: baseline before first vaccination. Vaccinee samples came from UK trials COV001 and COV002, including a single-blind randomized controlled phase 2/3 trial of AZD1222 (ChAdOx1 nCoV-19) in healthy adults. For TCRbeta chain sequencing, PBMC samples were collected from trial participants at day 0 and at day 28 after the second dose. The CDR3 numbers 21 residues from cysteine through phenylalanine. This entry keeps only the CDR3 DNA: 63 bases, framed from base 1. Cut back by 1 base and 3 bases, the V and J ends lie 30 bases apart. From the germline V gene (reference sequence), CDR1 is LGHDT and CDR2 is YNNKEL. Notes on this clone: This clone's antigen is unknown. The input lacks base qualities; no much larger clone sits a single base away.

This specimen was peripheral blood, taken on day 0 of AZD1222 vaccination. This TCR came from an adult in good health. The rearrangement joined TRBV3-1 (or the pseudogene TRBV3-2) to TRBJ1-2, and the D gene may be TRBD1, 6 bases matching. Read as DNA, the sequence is TGTGCCAGCAGCCAAGGATATTTGGGGGCCGCAATGGGGGATTGGTACTATGGCTACACCTTC. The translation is CASSQGYLGAAMGDWYYGYTF.